This TCR beta chain derives from a study of control samples from healthy donors and cancer patients. Generated by immunoSEQ multiplex PCR, the TCRdb table keeps only in-frame clones and is missing some. Counted here are about 70,000 clones, approximately 80% occurring once; the ten biggest clones make up around 30%. Germline lookup yields CDR1 MNHEY and CDR2 SVGEGT. The V and J ends lost 2 bases and 6 bases respectively, with 11 bases between them. The CDR3 sequence is 13 residues long. V gene TRBV6-2 or TRBV6-3 combines with J gene TRBJ2-7; a weak D match, TRBD1 (6 bases). The clonotype originates from a man aged 50 to 60 in good health. Specimen: blood. The CDR3 DNA sequence: TGTGCCAGCAGTTACGCAGGGGTCGGCGAGCAGTACTTC. This codes for CASSYAGVGEQYF.